This entry lists 8 T cell receptor beta chains sequenced from one sample in a study of cytomegalovirus exposure and HLA in healthy donors. Measured with immunoSEQ multiplex PCR; TCRdb has only the in-frame clones, and not every one. Of roughly 100,000 clones in the sample, about 85% were seen once. Source material: PBMCs. These receptors were obtained from a woman aged 18-29 years in good health and CMV-seropositive.

This chain joins TRBV10-3 and TRBJ2-7; 9 bases align to TRBD1. The germline V gene encodes CDR1 ENHRY and CDR2 SYGVKD. Losses at the gene ends were 3 bases for V and 2 bases for J; bases not matched to a gene: 2. The CDR3 totals 14 residues. Written as DNA, the CDR3 is TGTGCCATCAGTGACCGGGACAGGGCCTACGAGCAGTACTTC. Its protein product is CAISDRDRAYEQYF.

The chain carries TRBV7-8 and TRBJ2-2, with TRBD1 matching over 9 bases. Losses at the gene ends were 8 bases for V and 4 bases for J; bases not matched to a gene: 8. CDR3 length: 15 residues. The germline CDR1 and CDR2 sequences are SGHVS and FQNEAQ. CDR3 nucleotides: TGTGCCAGCCGGGCCGGGACAGGGTCCACCGGGGAGCTGTTTTTT. Protein: CASRAGTGSTGELFF.

The chain recombines TRBV4-1 with TRBJ1-1, with D perhaps TRBD1 (6 bases). The germline CDR1 and CDR2 sequences are MGHRA and YSYEKL. This CDR3 is 14 amino acids long. V was clipped by 1 base and J by 4 bases, with 10 bases between them. The CDR3 loop is CASSQVGGGTEAFF. DNA for the CDR3: TGCGCCAGCAGCCAAGTAGGGGGGGGCACTGAAGCTTTCTTT.

This chain joins TRBV18 and TRBJ2-3, with 9 positions matching TRBD2. V shed 3 bases, J shed 5 bases, and the junction held 3 bases outside the gene matches. The CDR3 sequence is 14 residues long. Germline-derived CDR1 and CDR2 are KGHSH and LQKENI. CDR3 sequence (DNA): TGTGCCAGCTCACCTAGCGGGAGTAGAGATACGCAGTATTTT. Protein: CASSPSGSRDTQYF.

This chain connects TRBV9 to TRBJ2-2, with a possible D match to TRBD2 (5 bases). Per the germline V gene, CDR1 is SGDLS and CDR2 is YYNGEE. This CDR3 comprises 13 residues. The ends were cut back, 1 base at V and 6 bases at J, with 7 bases in the middle. CDR3 region: CASSVTGSGELFF. CDR3 nucleotide sequence: TGTGCCAGCAGCGTAACGGGATCCGGGGAGCTGTTTTTT.

This clone was seen a single time. The V and J genes are TRBV7-9 and TRBJ2-7; TRBD2 is a possible D gene (6 bases). CDR3 size: 13 residues. V lost 5 bases and J 6 bases, leaving 14 bases between the germline ends. Germline loops: CDR1 SEHNR, CDR2 FQNEAQ (reference sequence). CDR3 residues: CASSSSGTGEQYF. CDR3 DNA: TGTGCCAGCAGCAGTAGCGGCACCGGCGAGCAGTACTTC.

The chain employs TRBV7-9 and TRBJ2-1, with unresolved D. Trimming removed 1 base at V and 4 bases at J, with 5 bases between. CDR1 and CDR2 from the germline V gene are SEHNR and FQNEAQ (reference sequence). This CDR3 has 13 residues. CDR3 protein: CASSLGAYNEQFF. CDR3 DNA sequence: TGTGCCAGCAGCTTAGGGGCTTACAATGAGCAGTTCTTC.

The chain joins TRBV4-2 to TRBJ2-1; a possible D gene is TRBD2 (5 bases). Between the trimmed V and J ends, which lost 0 bases and 0 bases, there was a span of 9 bases. The germline CDR1 and CDR2 sequences are LGHNA and YNFKEQ. CDR3 length: 16 amino acids. In DNA form, the CDR3 reads TGTGCCAGCAGCCAAGATAGCGCGGACTCCTACAATGAGCAGTTCTTC. Protein sequence: CASSQDSADSYNEQFF.